These 26 T cell receptor beta chains share one sample of origin, sequenced in a study of T cells expressing NK-cell markers. TCRdb reanalyzed the 5' RACE reads and collapses them to one entry per CDR3 protein, without DNA. The sample includes roughly 180,000 distinct CDR3 sequences. Sequenced input: blood T cells: a sorted CD56 or NKG2C T cell subset, CD4+ or CD8+ T cells, or bulk PBMC T cells (not recorded which). The receptors were sampled from a man aged 18 to 69 in good health.

This chain joins TRBV5-1 and TRBJ2-5; the D call of TRBD1 rests on TCRdb alone, since no DNA is present to check it. The CDR3 loop spans 16 amino acids. Germline assignment: CDR1 SGHRS and CDR2 YFSETQ. The CDR3 loop reads CASSLEGVSFQETQYF.

V and J are TRBV6-1 and TRBJ2-1; the D call of TRBD2 rests on TCRdb alone, since no DNA is present to check it. The CDR3 has 18 amino acids. CDR1 and CDR2 (germline): MNHNS, SASEGT. The CDR3: CASSPEWTSGGPNNEQFF.

CDR3 loop: CSAREGLSNTEAFF. The chain joins TRBV20-1 to TRBJ1-1. The CDR3 is 14 residues long. Germline V gene data show CDR1 as DFQATT and CDR2 as SNEGSKA (reference sequence).

The chain couples TRBV12-3 or TRBV12-4 to TRBJ2-5; TCRdb's assignment of TRBD2 cannot be checked, as there is no DNA. This CDR3 contains 16 residues. Here the CDR3 reads CASSLGLAGGEETQYF.

V is TRBV20-1 and J is TRBJ2-5; the D call from TCRdb, TRBD2, cannot be confirmed without DNA. The CDR3 runs 15 residues. The germline CDR1 and CDR2 sequences are DFQATT and SNEGSKA (reference sequence). CDR3: CSARDLAGGSETQYF.

The chain links TRBV20-1 to TRBJ2-7; TCRdb selects TRBD2, and the lack of DNA leaves this call unchecked. Germline assignment: CDR1 DFQATT and CDR2 SNEGSKA (reference sequence). This CDR3 is 16 amino acids long. CDR3 amino acids: CSASPVERGETYEQYF.

The rearrangement joins TRBV15 to TRBJ2-1. This CDR3 region has 14 residues. Germline V gene data show CDR1 as LNHNV and CDR2 as YYDKDF (reference sequence). The CDR3 protein is CATSRDLRNNEQFF.

This chain links TRBV5-5 with TRBJ1-2. Looked up from germline, CDR1 is SGHKS and CDR2 is YYEKEE (reference sequence). This CDR3 spans 12 amino acids. CDR3 sequence reads: CASSLDRKGYTF. The full variable domain, with the rest looked up from reference TRBV5-5 and TRBJ1-2, is DAGVTQSPTHLIKTRGQQVTLRCSPISGHKSVSWYQQVLGQGPQFIFQYYEKEERGRGNFPDRFSARQFPNYSSELNVNALLLGDSALYLCASSLDRKGYTFGSGTRLTVV.

This chain connects TRBV5-5 to TRBJ1-5. Germline CDR1 and CDR2: SGHKS and YYEKEE (reference sequence). The CDR3 runs 15 residues. The CDR3 sequence: CASRATLNSNQPQHF. The full variable domain, its missing parts supplied by reference TRBV5-5 and TRBJ1-5, is DAGVTQSPTHLIKTRGQQVTLRCSPISGHKSVSWYQQVLGQGPQFIFQYYEKEERGRGNFPDRFSARQFPNYSSELNVNALLLGDSALYLCASRATLNSNQPQHFGDGTRLSIL.

The chain has TRBV11-2 and TRBJ2-1; TCRdb's D gene call, TRBD1, goes unchecked for lack of DNA. Germline V gene data show CDR1 as SGHAT and CDR2 as FQNNGV. The CDR3 contains 15 residues. CDR3 residues: CASSPPGRGSNEQFF.

The V gene is TRBV11-2, the J gene TRBJ2-5; TCRdb's D call, TRBD2, is unchecked because there is no DNA. The CDR3 covers 14 residues. Germline CDR1 SGHAT, CDR2 FQNNGV. The CDR3 reads CASSLIFPAETQYF. Together with reference TRBV11-2 and TRBJ2-5, the CDR3 gives the full variable domain: EAGVAQSPRYKIIEKRQSVAFWCNPISGHATLYWYQQILGQGPKLLIQFQNNGVVDDSQLPKDRFSAERLKGVDSTLKIQPAKLEDSAVYLCASSLIFPAETQYFGPGTRLLVL.

The chain recombines TRBV7-9 with TRBJ1-4; TCRdb calls TRBD1, which cannot be checked without DNA. This CDR3 is built from 14 residues. The germline gives CDR1 SEHNR, CDR2 FQNEAQ (reference sequence). The CDR3 loop reads CASSLGRDDEKLFF. Filled out from reference TRBV7-9 and TRBJ1-4, the complete variable domain reads DTGVSQNPRHKITKRGQNVTFRCDPISEHNRLYWYRQTLGQGPEFLTYFQNEAQLEKSRLLSDRFSAERPKGSFSTLEIQRTEQGDSAMYLCASSLGRDDEKLFFGSGTQLSVL.

The chain recombines TRBV6-5 with TRBJ1-6. Looked up from germline, CDR1 is MNHEY and CDR2 is SVGAGI. The CDR3 covers 17 residues. This chain's CDR3 is CASSSPTGTPYNSPLHF.

The CDR3 here is CASSKRTGGIPSNSPLHF. The chain links TRBV21-1 to TRBJ1-6; with no DNA, the TCRdb D assignment of TRBD1 cannot be verified. TRBV21-1 is tagged as a pseudogene. This CDR3 comprises 18 residues.

This chain joins TRBV28 and TRBJ2-3; as DNA is missing, the TRBD2 call by TCRdb cannot be tested. There are 17 residues in the CDR3. Germline lookup yields CDR1 MDHEN and CDR2 SYDVKM. Here the CDR3 reads CASSKMLAGFSTDTQYF.

J is TRBJ1-2 and V is TRBV5-1. Germline CDR1 SGHRS, CDR2 YFSETQ. The CDR3 has 16 amino acids. CDR3 loop: CASSPYGSTVSYGYTF.

The rearrangement joins TRBV29-1 to TRBJ2-3; TCRdb designates TRBD2, a call that cannot be tested without DNA. The V gene's germline CDR1 is SQVTM and CDR2 ANQGSEA. The CDR3 runs to 15 residues. CDR3 loop: CSAWTSGGYTDTQYF.

The V and J genes are TRBV3-1 and TRBJ2-5; the TRBD2 assignment by TCRdb is unverifiable without DNA. This CDR3 region has 17 residues. Germline V lookup: CDR1 LGHDT, CDR2 YNNKEL (reference sequence). The CDR3 region is CASSQLLAGGTQETQYF.

This CDR3 reads CASSLKGVQETQYF. The chain couples TRBV12-3 or TRBV12-4 to TRBJ2-5. The CDR3 is made up of 14 amino acids.

The V and J genes are TRBV9 and TRBJ2-7; TCRdb's D gene call, TRBD1, goes unchecked for lack of DNA. This CDR3 contains 16 residues. Per germline, CDR1 SGDLS and CDR2 YYNGEE. CDR3 protein: CASSAPSGTDTYEQYF.

J is TRBJ2-3 and V is TRBV3-1; TCRdb's D gene call, TRBD1, goes unchecked for lack of DNA. CDR3 length: 16 amino acids. CDR1 LGHDT and CDR2 YNNKEL come from the germline V gene (reference sequence). CDR3 sequence reads: CASSQDIQGVTDTQYF.

The chain employs TRBV10-3 and TRBJ1-5; without DNA, the TCRdb call of TRBD1 cannot be checked. In germline, CDR1 is ENHRY, CDR2 SYGVKD. The CDR3 runs 15 residues. CDR3: CAISEGGADNQPQHF.

V and J are TRBV19 and TRBJ2-1; TCRdb returns TRBD2, unconfirmable since there is no DNA. Germline CDR1 is LNHDA and CDR2 is SQIVND (reference sequence). The CDR3 runs 16 residues. CDR3 sequence: CASTSFGLAGSNEQFF.

This rearrangement joins TRBV6-5 to TRBJ1-5. The CDR3 is made up of 15 amino acids. CDR1 is MNHEY, CDR2 SVGAGI, per germline. The chain's CDR3 is CASSYSKGSNQPQHF.

The chain links TRBV11-2 to TRBJ2-7. The CDR3 has 12 residues. Germline CDR1 reads SGHAT; CDR2 reads FQNNGV. The CDR3 here is CASSIGTAEQYF.

The V and J genes are TRBV7-9 and TRBJ2-7; TCRdb calls TRBD2, which cannot be checked without DNA. Germline V lookup: CDR1 SEHNR, CDR2 FQNEAQ (reference sequence). The length of the CDR3 is 16 residues. This CDR3 reads CASSLRRGNKSYEQYF.